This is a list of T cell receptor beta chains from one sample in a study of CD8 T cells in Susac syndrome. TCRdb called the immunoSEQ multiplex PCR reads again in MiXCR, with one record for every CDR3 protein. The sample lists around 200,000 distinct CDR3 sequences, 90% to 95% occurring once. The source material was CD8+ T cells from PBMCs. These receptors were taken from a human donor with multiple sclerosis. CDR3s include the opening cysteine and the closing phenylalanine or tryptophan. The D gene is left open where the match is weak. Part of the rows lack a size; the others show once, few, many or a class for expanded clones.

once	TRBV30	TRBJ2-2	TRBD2	CAWSPTLGLANTGELFF	TGTGCCTGGAGTCCGACTTTGGGACTAGCGAACACCGGGGAGCTGTTTTTT
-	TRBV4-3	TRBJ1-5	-	CASRYRVNSNQPQHF	TGCGCCAGCAGATACAGGGTAAACAGCAATCAGCCCCAGCATTTT
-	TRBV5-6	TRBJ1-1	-	CASSLNSAFYSNTEAFF	TGTGCCAGCAGCTTGAACTCGGCGTTCTATTCCAACACTGAAGCTTTCTTT
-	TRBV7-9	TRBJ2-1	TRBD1	CASSFRDRGLNEQFF	TGTGCCAGCAGCTTCCGGGACAGGGGGTTGAATGAGCAGTTCTTC
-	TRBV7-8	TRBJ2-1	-	CASSSGEDPNNEQFF	TGTGCCAGCAGCTCGGGAGAGGATCCCAACAATGAGCAGTTCTTC
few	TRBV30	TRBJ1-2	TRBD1	CAWAGQGDNYGYTF	TGTGCCTGGGCAGGACAGGGGGATAACTATGGCTACACCTTC
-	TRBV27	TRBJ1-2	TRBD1	CASSIGQGPIEYGYTF	TGTGCCAGCAGTATAGGACAGGGGCCGATAGAATATGGCTACACCTTC
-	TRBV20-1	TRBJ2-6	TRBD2	CSALKTSGHAGANVLTF	TGCAGTGCTTTGAAGACTAGCGGCCACGCCGGGGCCAACGTCCTGACTTTC
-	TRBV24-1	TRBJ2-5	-	CATSDLDTGSKKYF	TGTGCCACCAGTGATTTAGATACAGGGAGTAAAAAGTACTTC
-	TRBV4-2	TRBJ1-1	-	CASSQDGWGRGNTEAFF	TGTGCCAGCAGCCAAGATGGGTGGGGCCGCGGGAACACTGAAGCTTTCTTT
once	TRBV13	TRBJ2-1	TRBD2	CASSLGLAYNEQFF	TGTGCCAGCAGTTTGGGACTAGCCTACAATGAGCAGTTCTTC
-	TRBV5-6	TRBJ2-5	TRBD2	CASSFEREGGETQYF	TGTGCCAGCAGCTTCGAGCGGGAGGGCGGCGAGACCCAGTACTTC
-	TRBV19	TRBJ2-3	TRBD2	CASSPILLAGEGTDTQYF	TGTGCCAGTAGTCCGATCCTACTAGCGGGCGAAGGCACAGATACGCAGTATTTT
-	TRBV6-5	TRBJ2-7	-	CASSPQGLVPYEQYF	TGTGCCAGCAGTCCCCAGGGGTTAGTACCCTACGAGCAGTACTTC
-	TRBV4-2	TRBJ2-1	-	CASNQNVDSYNEQFF	TGTGCCAGCAACCAAAACGTCGATAGTTACAATGAGCAGTTCTTC
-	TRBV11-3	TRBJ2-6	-	CASSSRVTAGANVLTF	TGTGCCAGCAGCTCCAGGGTGACAGCTGGGGCCAACGTCCTGACTTTC
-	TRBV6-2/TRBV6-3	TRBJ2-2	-	CASASVSGELFF	TGTGCCTCAGCGTCCGTCTCCGGGGAGCTGTTTTTT
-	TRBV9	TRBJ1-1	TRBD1	CASSVATGQGGEAFF	TGTGCCAGCAGCGTAGCCACGGGACAGGGAGGTGAAGCTTTCTTT
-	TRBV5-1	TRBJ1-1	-	CASSLVPGVNTEAFF	TGCGCCAGCAGCTTGGTCCCGGGAGTGAACACTGAAGCTTTCTTT
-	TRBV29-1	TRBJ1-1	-	CSVESIGTHLNTEAFF	TGCAGCGTTGAAAGTATAGGGACCCATCTGAACACTGAAGCTTTCTTT
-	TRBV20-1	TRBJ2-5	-	CSATTVKETQYF	TGCAGTGCCACGACAGTAAAAGAGACCCAGTACTTC
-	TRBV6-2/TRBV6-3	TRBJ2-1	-	CASSFYLAGMFF	TGTGCCAGCAGTTTTTACCTGGCGGGGATGTTCTTC
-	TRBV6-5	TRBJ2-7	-	CASSYGSAGGGYEQYF	TGTGCCAGCAGTTACGGTTCGGCAGGGGGAGGCTACGAGCAGTACTTC
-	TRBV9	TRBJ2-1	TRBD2	CASSVGTSRGDEQFF	TGTGCCAGCAGCGTAGGGACTAGTCGGGGAGATGAGCAGTTCTTC
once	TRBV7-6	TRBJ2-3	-	CASSLIGVSTDTQYF	TGTGCCAGCAGCCTTATCGGGGTTAGCACAGATACGCAGTATTTT
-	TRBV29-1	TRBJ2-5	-	CSTWGETQYF	TGCAGCACGTGGGGGGAGACCCAGTACTTC
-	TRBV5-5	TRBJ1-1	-	CASNHNEITEAFF	TGTGCCAGCAACCATAACGAGATCACTGAAGCTTTCTTT
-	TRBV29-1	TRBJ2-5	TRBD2	CSAYSGGVGETQYF	TGCAGCGCCTACAGCGGGGGAGTGGGAGAGACCCAGTACTTC
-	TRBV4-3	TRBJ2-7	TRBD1	CASSQEIPGQMDEQYF	TGCGCCAGCAGCCAGGAAATACCGGGACAGATGGACGAGCAGTACTTC
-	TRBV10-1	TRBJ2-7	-	CASSPGRGSRDEQYF	TGCGCCAGCAGCCCCGGTAGGGGGTCTCGGGACGAGCAGTACTTC
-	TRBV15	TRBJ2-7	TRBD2	CATSSGGSGRAFYEQYF	TGTGCCACCAGCAGTGGAGGTAGCGGGAGGGCCTTCTACGAGCAGTACTTC
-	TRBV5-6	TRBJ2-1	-	CASSPSPSSYNEQFF	TGTGCCAGCAGCCCATCGCCGAGCTCCTACAATGAGCAGTTCTTC
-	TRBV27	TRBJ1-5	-	CASSLSGDPNQPQHF	TGTGCCAGCAGTTTATCAGGGGACCCGAATCAGCCCCAGCATTTT
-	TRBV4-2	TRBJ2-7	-	CASSQVGDAYEQYF	TGTGCCAGCAGCCAAGTGGGAGACGCTTACGAGCAGTACTTC
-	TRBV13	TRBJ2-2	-	CASSAGVGLTGELFF	TGTGCCAGCAGCGCAGGGGTCGGTCTTACCGGGGAGCTGTTTTTT
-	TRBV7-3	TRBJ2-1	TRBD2	CASSLTGGSSYNEQFF	TGTGCCAGCAGCTTAACGGGGGGGAGCTCCTACAATGAGCAGTTCTTC